Listed below are T cell receptor beta chains from one sample, sequenced in a study of blood T cells in healthy people across ages. In TCRdb, the 5' RACE reads were re-called with MiXCR into one record per CDR3 protein. This sample has some 800,000 distinct CDR3 sequences; under 45% occur once, and the top ten carry roughly 19%. What was sequenced was blood. The source is a man aged 55 to 69 in good health. CDR3s include the opening cysteine and the closing phenylalanine or tryptophan. Fields, in order: J gene, V gene, CDR3 protein.

NA	TRBV12-3/TRBV12-4	CASILGSGTSYNEQYF
TRBJ2-7	TRBV6-5	CASSKRGYEQYF
TRBJ2-3	TRBV20-1	CSASDRGLGDTQYF
TRBJ1-5	TRBV20-1	CSARIRDRPNQPQHF
TRBJ1-5	TRBV4-1	CASGYQPQHF
TRBJ1-6	TRBV7-8	CASSPEAPGSPLHF
TRBJ1-2	TRBV10-3	CAIRGTDFYGYTF
TRBJ2-3	TRBV20-1	CSAGPGGAKISTDTQYF
TRBJ2-3	TRBV6-2/TRBV6-3	CASSRPGQGRDTQYF
NA	TRBV5-6	CASSSGTGDDEQYF
TRBJ1-2	TRBV7-3	CASSPGTGNYGHTF
TRBJ1-5	TRBV5-1	CARTKRDGQPQHF
TRBJ1-1	TRBV20-1	CSAREGQGAAFF
TRBJ1-2	TRBV4-1	CASSKIEGGNYGYTF
TRBJ1-2	TRBV5-1	CASSQSTSYGYTF
TRBJ2-7	TRBV5-5	CASGTPPSYEQYF
TRBJ1-1	TRBV20-1	CSARDGQAHTEAFF
TRBJ2-5	TRBV29-1	CSTSNGGEETQYF
TRBJ1-5	TRBV7-2	CASSSGVLPQHF
TRBJ2-7	TRBV7-9	CASSLVMVGEQYF
TRBJ2-7	TRBV19	CASSRGTSGSSYEQYF
TRBJ2-3	TRBV7-2	CASSPWVAGSTDTQYF
TRBJ2-1	TRBV20-1	CSAPGLAPSSYNEQFF
TRBJ2-7	TRBV30	CAWRASDRVQYF
TRBJ2-1	TRBV6-6	CASSTIDEQFF
TRBJ2-7	TRBV20-1	CSAREASGVEQYF
TRBJ1-2	TRBV5-8	CASSLEAPRGQAYGYTF